A selection of T cell receptor beta chains follows, all from one sample in a study of cytomegalovirus exposure and HLA in healthy donors. Measured with immunoSEQ multiplex PCR; TCRdb has only the in-frame clones, and not every one. The table shows 55,000 to 70,000 clones, with approximately 78% occurring only once. The specimen was PBMCs. These receptors all come from a man aged 18 to 30 in good health and CMV-seropositive. Each CDR3 is given with its conserved first and last residue. The D gene is left open where the match is weak. Size is stated for part of the rows, as once, few or many counts, or as a class when the clone is expanded.

clone size: NA
V gene: TRBV9
CDR3 length: 13
J gene: TRBJ1-5
D gene: NA
CDR3 DNA: TGTGCCAGCAGCGTAGCCCCGAATCAGCCCCAGCATTTT
CDR3 protein: CASSVAPNQPQHF

clone size: NA
V gene: TRBV4-1
CDR3 length: 16
J gene: TRBJ1-6
D gene: TRBD1
CDR3 DNA: TGCGCCAGCAGCCAATCTCCGGGACAGAATAATTCACCCCTCCACTTT
CDR3 protein: CASSQSPGQNNSPLHF

clone size: NA
V gene: TRBV30
CDR3 length: 16
J gene: TRBJ2-5
D gene: TRBD2
CDR3 DNA: TGTGCCTGGAGTTGGCTAGCGGGGGGGACCCAAGAGACCCAGTACTTC
CDR3 protein: CAWSWLAGGTQETQYF

clone size: NA
V gene: TRBV28
CDR3 length: 13
J gene: TRBJ1-1
D gene: NA
CDR3 DNA: TGTGCCAGCAGGTCGCAGGGGCTCACTGAAGCTTTCTTT
CDR3 protein: CASRSQGLTEAFF

clone size: NA
V gene: TRBV2
CDR3 length: 13
J gene: TRBJ2-1
D gene: NA
CDR3 DNA: TGTGCCAGCATCACCCAGTCCTACAATGAGCAGTTCTTC
CDR3 protein: CASITQSYNEQFF

clone size: NA
V gene: TRBV30
CDR3 length: 13
J gene: TRBJ1-1
D gene: NA
CDR3 DNA: TGTGCCTGGAGTGTGGGGGGGAACACTGAAGCTTTCTTT
CDR3 protein: CAWSVGGNTEAFF

clone size: NA
V gene: TRBV18
CDR3 length: 13
J gene: TRBJ2-7
D gene: NA
CDR3 DNA: TGTGCCAGCTCACCCCGTCAGGTCCACGAGCAGTACTTC
CDR3 protein: CASSPRQVHEQYF

clone size: NA
V gene: TRBV28
CDR3 length: 15
J gene: TRBJ2-6
D gene: NA
CDR3 DNA: TGTGCCAGCAATTCAGGGGAGATTGGGGCCAACGTCCTGACTTTC
CDR3 protein: CASNSGEIGANVLTF

clone size: NA
V gene: TRBV28
CDR3 length: 12
J gene: TRBJ1-1
D gene: NA
CDR3 DNA: TGTGCCAGCATCAAGACAAGCACTGAAGCTTTCTTT
CDR3 protein: CASIKTSTEAFF

clone size: NA
V gene: TRBV27
CDR3 length: 14
J gene: TRBJ1-6
D gene: TRBD1
CDR3 DNA: TGTGCCAGCAGTTTAGCAGGGGGTGAGACACCCCTCCACTTT
CDR3 protein: CASSLAGGETPLHF

clone size: few
V gene: TRBV7-5
CDR3 length: 13
J gene: TRBJ1-1
D gene: NA
CDR3 DNA: TGTGTCAGGAGGATCGACGTGGACACTGAAGCTTTCTTT
CDR3 protein: CVRRIDVDTEAFF

clone size: NA
V gene: TRBV4-2
CDR3 length: 14
J gene: TRBJ2-3
D gene: TRBD2
CDR3 DNA: TGTGCCAGCAGCCCTGGGGGGGACACAGATACGCAGTATTTT
CDR3 protein: CASSPGGDTDTQYF

clone size: NA
V gene: TRBV15
CDR3 length: 15
J gene: TRBJ1-2
D gene: NA
CDR3 DNA: TGTGCCACCAGCAGGAACACCCTTCAAGACTATGGCTACACCTTC
CDR3 protein: CATSRNTLQDYGYTF

clone size: NA
V gene: TRBV27
CDR3 length: 13
J gene: TRBJ1-2
D gene: NA
CDR3 DNA: TGTGCCAGCAGTTTCTCGCGCGTCTATGGCTACACCTTC
CDR3 protein: CASSFSRVYGYTF

clone size: NA
V gene: TRBV30
CDR3 length: 13
J gene: TRBJ1-1
D gene: NA
CDR3 DNA: TGTGCCTGGAGTGTAGAGGGAGGCACTGAAGCTTTCTTT
CDR3 protein: CAWSVEGGTEAFF

clone size: NA
V gene: TRBV6-5
CDR3 length: 14
J gene: TRBJ1-1
D gene: NA
CDR3 DNA: TGTGCCAGCAGTTACACAGGACCGAACACTGAAGCTTTCTTT
CDR3 protein: CASSYTGPNTEAFF

clone size: NA
V gene: TRBV2
CDR3 length: 15
J gene: TRBJ1-5
D gene: TRBD1
CDR3 DNA: TGTGCCAGCAGTGGGACAGGGAGTAGCAATCAGCCCCAGCATTTT
CDR3 protein: CASSGTGSSNQPQHF

clone size: few
V gene: TRBV30
CDR3 length: 14
J gene: TRBJ1-2
D gene: NA
CDR3 DNA: TGTGCCTGGAGGGCCCAGGGGCCAAACTATGGCTACACCTTC
CDR3 protein: CAWRAQGPNYGYTF

clone size: NA
V gene: TRBV15
CDR3 length: 15
J gene: TRBJ2-7
D gene: NA
CDR3 DNA: TGTGCCACCAGCAGAGATCCGGGTTCCTCCTACGAGCAGTACTTC
CDR3 protein: CATSRDPGSSYEQYF

clone size: NA
V gene: TRBV19
CDR3 length: 13
J gene: TRBJ2-5
D gene: NA
CDR3 DNA: TGTGCCAGTAGTATAAGGACAGAAGAGACCCAGTACTTC
CDR3 protein: CASSIRTEETQYF

clone size: NA
V gene: TRBV7-9
CDR3 length: 14
J gene: TRBJ1-4
D gene: NA
CDR3 DNA: TGTGCCAGCAGGTTGAGTTCGGGTAATGAAAAACTGTTTTTT
CDR3 protein: CASRLSSGNEKLFF

clone size: NA
V gene: TRBV11-2
CDR3 length: 13
J gene: TRBJ1-1
D gene: NA
CDR3 DNA: TGTGCCAGCAGCTTACGGGTTTCAACTGAAGCTTTCTTT
CDR3 protein: CASSLRVSTEAFF

clone size: NA
V gene: TRBV5-5
CDR3 length: 12
J gene: TRBJ1-2
D gene: NA
CDR3 DNA: TGTGCCAGCAGCTTCGGGGAGGATGGCTACACCTTC
CDR3 protein: CASSFGEDGYTF

clone size: NA
V gene: TRBV6-1
CDR3 length: 14
J gene: TRBJ2-7
D gene: TRBD1
CDR3 DNA: TGTGCCAGCAGTGGCGGGACAGGGGGTATGGGGCAGTACTTC
CDR3 protein: CASSGGTGGMGQYF

clone size: few
V gene: TRBV5-8
CDR3 length: 15
J gene: TRBJ1-4
D gene: NA
CDR3 DNA: TGTGCCAGCAGCCAAAGCCCGGGGTTGGGTGAAAAACTGTTTTTT
CDR3 protein: CASSQSPGLGEKLFF

clone size: NA
V gene: TRBV4-1
CDR3 length: 20
J gene: TRBJ1-5
D gene: TRBD1
CDR3 DNA: TGCGCCAGCAGCCAGAAGGCCCCCGGGACAGGGGACTATAGCAATCAGCCCCAGCATTTT
CDR3 protein: CASSQKAPGTGDYSNQPQHF

clone size: once
V gene: TRBV6-4
CDR3 length: 13
J gene: TRBJ1-2
D gene: NA
CDR3 DNA: TGTGCCAGCAGTGACTCGACTGGGTATGGCTACACCTTC
CDR3 protein: CASSDSTGYGYTF

clone size: once
V gene: TRBV5-1
CDR3 length: 12
J gene: TRBJ1-1
D gene: NA
CDR3 DNA: TGCGCCAGCAGCCAGGGCAACACTGAAGCTTTCTTT
CDR3 protein: CASSQGNTEAFF

clone size: NA
V gene: TRBV6-1
CDR3 length: 12
J gene: TRBJ1-2
D gene: TRBD1
CDR3 DNA: TGTGCCAGCAGTGTTAGGGGGCCTGACTACACCTTC
CDR3 protein: CASSVRGPDYTF

clone size: NA
V gene: TRBV29-1
CDR3 length: 11
J gene: TRBJ2-7
D gene: NA
CDR3 DNA: TGCAGCGTTGATTGGCAGTCCGAGCAGTACTTC
CDR3 protein: CSVDWQSEQYF

clone size: few
V gene: TRBV28
CDR3 length: 14
J gene: TRBJ1-1
D gene: NA
CDR3 DNA: TGTGCCAGCAGGGGGGGATCCGTGAACACTGAAGCTTTCTTT
CDR3 protein: CASRGGSVNTEAFF

clone size: NA
V gene: TRBV5-4
CDR3 length: 18
J gene: TRBJ1-6
D gene: NA
CDR3 DNA: TGTGCCAGCAGCCGTACCGGGACTTCGACGTCCTATAATTCACCCCTCCACTTT
CDR3 protein: CASSRTGTSTSYNSPLHF

clone size: few
V gene: TRBV30
CDR3 length: 14
J gene: TRBJ2-7
D gene: NA
CDR3 DNA: TGTGCCTGGAGTGTATGGGGGGTCCCTATGGGGCAGTACTTC
CDR3 protein: CAWSVWGVPMGQYF

clone size: few
V gene: TRBV5-6
CDR3 length: 14
J gene: TRBJ1-4
D gene: TRBD1
CDR3 DNA: TGTGCCAGCAGCATGAAGGGGGCGCTTGAAAAACTGTTTTTT
CDR3 protein: CASSMKGALEKLFF

clone size: NA
V gene: TRBV30
CDR3 length: 14
J gene: TRBJ2-7
D gene: NA
CDR3 DNA: TGTGCCTGGAGTCCGGGAGAGGGACCGTACGAGCAGTACTTC
CDR3 protein: CAWSPGEGPYEQYF

clone size: NA
V gene: TRBV29-1
CDR3 length: 14
J gene: TRBJ1-5
D gene: NA
CDR3 DNA: TGCAGCGTTGAAGATGGCGGTAGTAATCAGCCCCAGCATTTT
CDR3 protein: CSVEDGGSNQPQHF

clone size: NA
V gene: TRBV6-7
CDR3 length: 16
J gene: TRBJ2-5
D gene: TRBD1
CDR3 DNA: TGTGCCAGCAGTTTCACCGGGACAGGGGGCGAAGAGACCCAGTACTTC
CDR3 protein: CASSFTGTGGEETQYF

clone size: NA
V gene: TRBV30
CDR3 length: 14
J gene: TRBJ1-3
D gene: TRBD1
CDR3 DNA: TGTGCCTGGCAGACAGGGAAGTCTGGAAACACCATATATTTT
CDR3 protein: CAWQTGKSGNTIYF

clone size: NA
V gene: TRBV29-1
CDR3 length: 13
J gene: TRBJ1-5
D gene: NA
CDR3 DNA: TGCAGCGTTGAAGTCCAGGGTCAGGGGACCCAGCATTTT
CDR3 protein: CSVEVQGQGTQHF

clone size: once
V gene: TRBV2
CDR3 length: 14
J gene: TRBJ1-5
D gene: NA
CDR3 DNA: TGTGCCAGCAGCCTAGAATATAGCAATCAGCCCCAGCATTTT
CDR3 protein: CASSLEYSNQPQHF

clone size: NA
V gene: TRBV29-1
CDR3 length: 12
J gene: TRBJ1-2
D gene: NA
CDR3 DNA: TGCAGCGGCCGTGGGTCAGGGGATGGCTACACCTTC
CDR3 protein: CSGRGSGDGYTF

clone size: NA
V gene: TRBV11-1
CDR3 length: 14
J gene: TRBJ1-1
D gene: NA
CDR3 DNA: TGTGCCAGCAGCCTAGACGCAGGGAACACTGAAGCTTTCTTT
CDR3 protein: CASSLDAGNTEAFF

clone size: NA
V gene: TRBV30
CDR3 length: 14
J gene: TRBJ2-7
D gene: NA
CDR3 DNA: TGTGCCTGGACCGGGACCGGGAGCTCCTACGAGCAGTACTTC
CDR3 protein: CAWTGTGSSYEQYF

clone size: NA
V gene: TRBV27
CDR3 length: 13
J gene: TRBJ2-7
D gene: TRBD1
CDR3 DNA: TGTGCCAGCAGCTTTTCCAGGGGGTACGAGCAGTACTTC
CDR3 protein: CASSFSRGYEQYF

clone size: once
V gene: TRBV5-1
CDR3 length: 12
J gene: TRBJ2-7
D gene: NA
CDR3 DNA: TGCGCCAGCAGCTTCGACTTGTCCGAGCAGTACTTC
CDR3 protein: CASSFDLSEQYF

clone size: NA
V gene: TRBV6-5
CDR3 length: 13
J gene: TRBJ1-5
D gene: NA
CDR3 DNA: TGTGCCAGCAGTGGACAGATAGGCCAGCCCCAGCATTTT
CDR3 protein: CASSGQIGQPQHF

clone size: NA
V gene: TRBV10-1
CDR3 length: 13
J gene: TRBJ1-2
D gene: NA
CDR3 DNA: TGCGCCAGCAGGGGGCTCAAGTGGGGTGGCTACACCTTC
CDR3 protein: CASRGLKWGGYTF

clone size: few
V gene: TRBV28
CDR3 length: 16
J gene: TRBJ2-3
D gene: TRBD2
CDR3 DNA: TGTGCCAGCAGTTTGGAGCGGGGGCATCATGTGGATACGCAGTATTTT
CDR3 protein: CASSLERGHHVDTQYF

clone size: NA
V gene: TRBV7-7
CDR3 length: 17
J gene: TRBJ1-5
D gene: NA
CDR3 DNA: TGTGCTAGCAGCTTAGGGGTATGGACAGTTAAAGATCAGCCCCAGCATTTT
CDR3 protein: CASSLGVWTVKDQPQHF

clone size: NA
V gene: TRBV29-1
CDR3 length: 13
J gene: TRBJ1-1
D gene: TRBD1
CDR3 DNA: TGCAGCGTCGACAGGGCGATGAACACTGAAGCTTTCTTT
CDR3 protein: CSVDRAMNTEAFF

clone size: few
V gene: TRBV2
CDR3 length: 19
J gene: TRBJ2-7
D gene: TRBD1
CDR3 DNA: TGTGCCAGCAGTGAAGCGGTGGTAGGGACAGGGGTTAGAGCGTACGAGCAGTACTTC
CDR3 protein: CASSEAVVGTGVRAYEQYF

clone size: once
V gene: TRBV30
CDR3 length: 13
J gene: TRBJ2-7
D gene: TRBD2
CDR3 DNA: TGTGCCTCGCGGACTAGCGGGGGCTACGAGCAGTACTTC
CDR3 protein: CASRTSGGYEQYF

clone size: NA
V gene: TRBV11-2
CDR3 length: 15
J gene: TRBJ1-1
D gene: NA
CDR3 DNA: TGTGCCAGCAGCTTAGAGCCCGGGCGGGGGAGGGAAGCTTTCTTT
CDR3 protein: CASSLEPGRGREAFF

clone size: NA
V gene: TRBV6-1
CDR3 length: 15
J gene: TRBJ1-3
D gene: NA
CDR3 DNA: TGTGCCAGCACGCCGGTGGGGGCCCCTGGAAACACCATATATTTT
CDR3 protein: CASTPVGAPGNTIYF